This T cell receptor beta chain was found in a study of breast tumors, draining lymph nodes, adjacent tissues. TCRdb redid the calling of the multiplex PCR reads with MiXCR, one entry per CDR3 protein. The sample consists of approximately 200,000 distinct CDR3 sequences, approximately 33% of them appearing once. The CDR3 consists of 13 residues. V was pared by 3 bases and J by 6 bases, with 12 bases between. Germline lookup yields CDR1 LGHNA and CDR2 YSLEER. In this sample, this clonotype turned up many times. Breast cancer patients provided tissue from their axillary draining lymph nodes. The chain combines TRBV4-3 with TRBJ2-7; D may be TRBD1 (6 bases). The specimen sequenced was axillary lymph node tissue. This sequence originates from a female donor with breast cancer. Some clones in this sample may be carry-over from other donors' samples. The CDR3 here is CASSHSRGSEQYF. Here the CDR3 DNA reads TGCGCCAGCAGCCACTCCAGGGGAAGCGAGCAGTACTTC.